The 23 T cell receptor beta chains listed next were all sequenced from one sample in a study of hypomethylating agent response in myelodysplastic syndrome. Only in-frame clones appear in the TCRdb table, and some are missing; sequencing was by immunoSEQ multiplex PCR. The profile covers 900 to 1,500 clones, with roughly 73% appearing a single time and roughly 20% taken by the ten largest. The specimen was bone marrow, collected before or after starting hypomethylating agent treatment for myelodysplastic syndrome (not recorded which). All receptors derive from a human donor with myelodysplastic syndrome.

This chain uses TRBV4-1 with TRBJ1-2; D not certain. Trimming cost V 5 bases and J 8 bases, with 15 bases left between them. CDR1 is MGHRA, CDR2 YSYEKL, per germline. CDR3 length: 13 residues. The CDR3, as DNA: TGCGCCAGCAGCTTACCCGGTTTCAGCGGCTACACCTTC. Translating gives CASSLPGFSGYTF.

This clone appeared a single time. The rearrangement uses TRBV5-4 and TRBJ1-2, with no clear D. With 0 bases removed from V and 8 bases from J, the gap between germline ends came to 14 bases. Germline V CDR1 and CDR2: SGHNT, YYREEE (reference sequence). CDR3 length equals 14 residues. The DNA for the CDR3 is TGTGCCAGCAGCTTGGAAGCGGAAAGGGCGGGCTACACCTTC. Amino acid sequence: CASSLEAERAGYTF.

This clone appeared a few times. This chain links TRBV6-4 with TRBJ1-2; TRBD1 matches at 9 bases. This CDR3 contains 16 residues. CDR1 MRHNA and CDR2 SNTAGT come from the germline V gene. V dropped 5 bases and J dropped 2; count of bases not matched to a gene: 9. Here the CDR3 DNA reads TGTGCCAGCAGTCTACAAACCGGGACAGGGAACTATGGCTACACCTTC. This sequence encodes CASSLQTGTGNYGYTF.

The V call is TRBV19, the J call TRBJ2-1; D is ambiguous. Trimming removed 3 bases at V and 0 bases at J, with 9 bases between. Per the germline V gene, CDR1 is LNHDA and CDR2 is SQIVND (reference sequence). CDR3 length equals 15 residues. The CDR3 DNA reads as TGTGCCAGTAGTATGGACGTCGCCTCCTACAATGAGCAGTTCTTC. This translates into CASSMDVASYNEQFF.

V is TRBV4-1 and J is TRBJ2-2; possible D gene TRBD1, 5 bases. CDR1 is MGHRA, CDR2 YSYEKL, per germline. The CDR3 sequence is 13 residues long. The V and J ends lost 3 bases and 7 bases respectively, with 9 bases between them. CDR3 in amino acids: CASSQTVGGELFF. The CDR3 DNA reads TGCGCCAGCAGCCAGACAGTCGGCGGGGAGCTGTTTTTT.

The chain joins TRBV4-1 to TRBJ2-1; D perhaps matches TRBD2 (6 bases). Deletions cut 1 base from V and 6 bases from J, with 10 bases between. The CDR3 is 14 residues long. Germline CDR1 reads MGHRA; CDR2 reads YSYEKL. CDR3 sequence: CASSQGPSVNEQFF. In nucleotides, the CDR3 is TGCGCCAGCAGCCAAGGCCCTAGCGTCAATGAGCAGTTCTTC.

The chain has TRBV18 and TRBJ1-4, with D tentatively TRBD1 (5 bases). CDR3 length: 14 residues. V lost 6 bases to trimming and J lost 6 bases, with 14 bases between them. The germline V gene encodes CDR1 KGHSH and CDR2 LQKENI. The CDR3 spells CASSPWGKDEKLFF. CDR3 DNA sequence: TGTGCCAGCTCCCCATGGGGGAAGGATGAAAAACTGTTTTTT.

The chain couples TRBV7-7 to TRBJ2-2; TRBD2 matches at 13 bases. CDR3 length equals 16 residues. CDR1 and CDR2 (germline): SSHAT, FNYEAQ (reference sequence). The V and J ends lost 4 bases and 8 bases, in that order; junction bases with no gene match: 7. CDR3 DNA: TGTGCCAGCAGCTCGGGACTAGCGGGGACGGGAGGGGAGCTGTTTTTT. Translation gives CASSSGLAGTGGELFF.

The chain has TRBV6-6 and TRBJ1-3; D is unclear. The CDR3 runs 15 residues. Germline V gene lookup returns CDR1 MNHNY and CDR2 SVGAGI (reference sequence). Trimming shortened V by 5 bases and J by 0 bases, and 11 bases separated the two germline ends. Here the CDR3 reads CASSANSYSGNTIYF. The DNA for the CDR3 is TGTGCCAGCAGTGCCAACAGCTACTCTGGAAACACCATATATTTT.

The chain couples TRBV5-4 to TRBJ1-1; unclear D gene. Germline V gene lookup returns CDR1 SGHNT and CDR2 YYREEE (reference sequence). The CDR3 covers 15 residues. The V end was cut by 0 bases, the J end by 1 base, with 10 bases between. CDR3 residues: CASSLATRSNTEAFF. CDR3 DNA: TGTGCCAGCAGCTTGGCGACACGGTCGAACACTGAAGCTTTCTTT.

This rearrangement joins TRBV7-9 to TRBJ2-3; D call uncertain. This CDR3 region has 12 residues. Germline V gene sequence: CDR1 SEHNR, CDR2 FQNEAQ (reference sequence). Between the trimmed V and J ends, which lost 1 base and 7 bases, there was a span of 6 bases. CDR3 sequence: CASSLEDHTQYF. In nucleotides, the CDR3 is TGTGCCAGCAGCTTAGAAGACCATACGCAGTATTTT.

CDR3 DNA sequence: TGTGCCAGCAGTTTATCCGGGGGGGATGAGCAGTTCTTC. This codes for CASSLSGGDEQFF. The gene calls are TRBV27 and TRBJ2-1; 8 nucleotides align to TRBD2. CDR3 length: 13 amino acids. The germline CDR1 and CDR2 sequences are MNHEY and SMNVEV (reference sequence). The trim removed 0 bases at V and 8 bases at J, leaving 0 bases unmatched.

The chain carries TRBV5-4 and TRBJ2-3; 9 bases fit TRBD2. The J segment lost 3 bases and the V segment lost 7 bases, leaving 6 bases of the junction unmatched. CDR3 length equals 14 residues. Germline loops: CDR1 SGHNT, CDR2 YYREEE (reference sequence). CDR3 in DNA: TGTGCCAGCGCCCCAGCGGGGGGAACAGATACGCAGTATTTT. Its translation is CASAPAGGTDTQYF.

The V gene is TRBV5-6, the J gene TRBJ2-7; D might be TRBD1 (5 bases). The CDR3 contains 15 residues. V shed 3 bases and J shed 0 bases, with 13 bases lying between them. Germline-derived CDR1 and CDR2 are SGHDT and YYEEEE. The CDR3 loop reads CASSWGRALSYEQYF. Here the CDR3 DNA reads TGTGCCAGCAGCTGGGGCCGCGCCCTCTCCTACGAGCAGTACTTC.

The genes are TRBV13 and TRBJ2-2; unclear D gene. This CDR3 has 15 residues. V lost 5 bases to trimming and J lost 1 base, with 11 bases between them. Germline values: CDR1 PRHDT, CDR2 FYEKMQ (reference sequence). The chain's CDR3 is CASSLGRWNTGELFF. The CDR3 DNA follows: TGTGCCAGCAGCCTCGGGCGCTGGAACACCGGGGAGCTGTTTTTT.

This clone was counted only a few times. This chain connects TRBV2 to TRBJ2-7, with D possibly TRBD1 on 6 matching bases. This CDR3 has 14 amino acids. V lost 4 bases, J lost 0 bases, and 10 bases lay in between. Germline V gene sequence: CDR1 SNHLY, CDR2 FYNNEI. In DNA form, the CDR3 reads TGTGCCAGCAGTGGACAGGAGTTCTCCTACGAGCAGTACTTC. Translated: CASSGQEFSYEQYF.

This clone was detected only a few times. The chain links TRBV6-1 to TRBJ2-7; D may match TRBD1 or TRBD2 (5 bases each). This CDR3 is 14 amino acids long. With 2 bases removed from V and 2 bases from J, the gap between germline ends came to 10 bases. CDR1 is MNHNS, CDR2 SASEGT, per germline. The CDR3 region is CASSEFGATYEQYF. The CDR3 bases are TGTGCCAGCAGTGAATTCGGGGCTACCTACGAGCAGTACTTC.

The chain uses TRBV4-3 and TRBJ1-5, with TRBD1 matching over 9 bases. The germline CDR1 and CDR2 sequences are LGHNA and YSLEER. V shed 0 bases and J 4 bases; nucleotides not matched to a gene: 13. This CDR3 has 19 amino acids. CDR3 sequence (DNA): TGCGCCAGCAGCCAAGATTTAGGCCCCGGGACAGGGTGGAATCAGCCCCAGCATTTT. Its translation: CASSQDLGPGTGWNQPQHF.

The rearrangement links TRBV7-6 to TRBJ1-4; the match to TRBD1 covers 7 bases. V lost 4 bases, J lost 0 bases, and 8 bases stayed unmatched. This CDR3 region has 17 residues. CDR1 SGHVS and CDR2 FNYEAQ come from the germline V gene. The CDR3 nucleotides are TGTGCCAGCAGCTATAGGGACAGCCTTGCAACTAATGAAAAACTGTTTTTT. Amino acid sequence: CASSYRDSLATNEKLFF. The full variable domain, in which reference TRBV7-6 and TRBJ1-4 provide the parts outside the CDR3, is GAGVSQSPRYKVTKRGQDVALRCDPISGHVSLYWYRQALGQGPEFLTYFNYEAQQDKSGLPNDRFSAERPEGSISTLTIQRTEQRDSAMYRCASSYRDSLATNEKLFFGSGTQLSVL.

The chain joins TRBV7-2 to TRBJ2-7; TRBD2 is a possible D gene (6 bases). The CDR3 extends over 14 amino acids. V was shortened by 4 bases and J by 0 bases, with 10 bases between the two germline ends. Germline-derived CDR1 and CDR2 are SGHTA and FQGNSA. The CDR3 sequence is CASSSQTSSYEQYF. The CDR3 region has the DNA TGTGCCAGCAGCTCCCAGACTAGCTCCTACGAGCAGTACTTC.

V is TRBV5-5 and J is TRBJ2-7; D is perhaps TRBD1 or TRBD2 (5 bases each). The germline V gene encodes CDR1 SGHKS and CDR2 YYEKEE (reference sequence). CDR3 length: 14 amino acids. Trimming pared 5 bases from V and 3 bases from J, leaving 15 bases between. CDR3 region: CASSPPWGFYEQYF. The CDR3 DNA follows: TGTGCCAGCAGTCCCCCGTGGGGGTTCTACGAGCAGTACTTC.

This clone has only a few counts. The genes are TRBV19 and TRBJ1-1, with D hard to call. CDR3 size: 13 residues. Trimming pared 4 bases from V and 0 bases from J, leaving 6 bases between. Germline V CDR1 and CDR2: LNHDA, SQIVND (reference sequence). The CDR3 nucleotides read TGTGCCAGTAGTACCATACTGAACACTGAAGCTTTCTTT. Its translation is CASSTILNTEAFF. The full variable domain, completed using reference TRBV19 and TRBJ1-1, is DGGITQSPKYLFRKEGQNVTLSCEQNLNHDAMYWYRQDPGQGLRLIYYSQIVNDFQKGDIAEGYSVSREKKESFPLTVTSAQKNPTAFYLCASSTILNTEAFFGQGTRLTVV.

The chain recombines TRBV14 with TRBJ2-7, with D possibly being TRBD2 (6 bases). Trimming removed 4 bases at V and 8 bases at J, with 21 bases between. Germline assignment: CDR1 SGHDN and CDR2 FVKESK. The CDR3 contains 15 residues. The CDR3 loop is CASSPRGTAPTKQYF. CDR3 bases: TGTGCCAGCAGCCCACGCGGGACGGCCCCTACGAAGCAGTACTTC.